The 12 T cell receptor beta chains below come from one sample, sequenced in a study of Tregs in tolerant kidney transplant recipients. The data were produced by immunoSEQ multiplex PCR, yet TCRdb's version contains in-frame clones alone and is incomplete. The data show 100,000 to 120,000 clones, with almost 90% seen just once and 0.34% held by the top ten. The source material was CD4+ T cells from blood, sampled before the transplant. Receptors were obtained from a human donor who received a combined kidney and bone marrow transplant.

V is TRBV2 and J is TRBJ1-6; D is perhaps TRBD1 (6 bases). V was pared by 6 bases and J by 12 bases, with 12 bases between. The CDR3 covers 12 residues. From germline, CDR1 is SNHLY and CDR2 FYNNEI. In nucleotides, the CDR3 is TGTGCCAGCAGAGGAGGGGGGGGACCCCTCCACTTT. This translates into CASRGGGGPLHF.

The gene calls are TRBV28 and TRBJ2-1, with TRBD2 identical over 9 bases. Losses at the gene ends were 1 base for V and 7 bases for J; bases not matched to a gene: 5. CDR3 length equals 15 residues. The V gene's germline CDR1 is MDHEN and CDR2 SYDVKM. CDR3 in amino acids: CASSLSGGRVNEQFF. The CDR3 DNA reads as TGTGCCAGCAGTTTATCGGGCGGGAGGGTTAATGAGCAGTTCTTC. The whole variable domain, filled in from reference TRBV28 and TRBJ2-1, reads DVKVTQSSRYLVKRTGEKVFLECVQDMDHENMFWYRQDPGLGLRLIYFSYDVKMKEKGDIPEGYSVSREKKERFSLILESASTNQTSMYLCASSLSGGRVNEQFFGPGTRLTVL.

This chain uses TRBV7-2 with TRBJ2-1, with 9 nucleotides matching TRBD2. The V gene's germline CDR1 is SGHTA and CDR2 FQGNSA. There are 16 residues in the CDR3. With V trimmed by 1 base and J by 4 bases, 5 bases remained unmatched. CDR3 nucleotides: TGTGCCAGCAGCTTAGAAGGTAGCGGGGGTTACAATGAGCAGTTCTTC. This encodes CASSLEGSGGYNEQFF.

This clone has a handful of counts. The chain uses TRBV19 and TRBJ1-3, with a tentative D call TRBD1 (5 bases). V gave up 0 bases and J gave up 7 bases, with 25 bases separating them. The length of the CDR3 is 19 residues. CDR1 and CDR2 from the germline V gene are LNHDA and SQIVND (reference sequence). The CDR3 here is CASSIDALPRRGFINTIYF. The CDR3 nucleotides are TGTGCCAGTAGTATAGATGCCCTGCCTCGGAGGGGATTTATCAACACCATATATTTT.

The CDR3 nucleotides are TGTGCCGTCCTCCCCGGGGGTACTAATGAAAAACTGTTTTTT. Translation gives CAVLPGGTNEKLFF. The V gene is TRBV15, the J gene TRBJ1-4; D is possibly TRBD1 (5 bases). Trimming cost V 11 bases and J 2 bases, with 15 bases left between them. Germline assignment: CDR1 LNHNV and CDR2 YYDKDF (reference sequence). The CDR3 runs 14 residues. Full variable domain (outside the CDR3, taken from reference TRBV15 and TRBJ1-4): DAMVIQNPRYQVTQFGKPVTLSCSQTLNHNVMYWYQQKSSQAPKLLFHYYDKDFNNEADTPDNFQSRRPNTSFCFLDIRSPGLGDTAMYLCAVLPGGTNEKLFFGSGTQLSVL.

This clone was seen more than once but under ten times. The genes are TRBV5-4 and TRBJ1-2; 11 bases are shared with TRBD1. The CDR3 has 15 amino acids. Germline assignment: CDR1 SGHNT and CDR2 YYREEE (reference sequence). After removal of 7 bases from V and 6 bases from J, the junction contained 11 bases not matched to a gene. This CDR3 reads CASAWGQGGSDGYTF. CDR3 nucleotide sequence: TGTGCCAGCGCATGGGGACAGGGGGGATCAGATGGCTACACCTTC.

The chain joins TRBV10-3 to TRBJ2-5; D unclear. This CDR3 has 14 amino acids. Trimming removed 2 bases at V and 5 bases at J, with 12 bases between. CDR1 ENHRY and CDR2 SYGVKD come from the germline V gene. The CDR3 protein is CAISEEPRAETQYF. In DNA, the CDR3 is TGTGCCATCAGTGAGGAACCCCGAGCGGAGACCCAGTACTTC.

In its sample, this clone was seen once. Here the CDR3 reads CASSLGGQYNEKLFF. DNA of the CDR3: TGTGCCAGCAGCTTAGGGGGCCAGTATAATGAAAAACTGTTTTTT. The chain combines TRBV7-2 with TRBJ1-4, with D possibly matching TRBD1 (5 bases). V was clipped by 1 base and J by 4 bases, with 10 bases between them. CDR3 length equals 15 residues. In germline, CDR1 is SGHTA, CDR2 FQGNSA.

This rearrangement joins TRBV5-5 to TRBJ2-2; D remains unclear. CDR3 length: 19 amino acids. The V end was cut by 0 bases, the J end by 0 bases, with 18 bases between. Germline values: CDR1 SGHKS, CDR2 YYEKEE (reference sequence). CDR3 coding DNA: TGTGCCAGCAGCTTGGAACGGAGAGTTCTCCTCGCGAACACCGGGGAGCTGTTTTTT. The encoded protein is CASSLERRVLLANTGELFF.

V and J are TRBV30 and TRBJ2-5; the D gene is possibly TRBD2 (5 bases). Trimming took 3 bases from V and 2 from J, leaving 13 bases between them. CDR3 length: 14 amino acids. Germline V gene lookup returns CDR1 GTSNPN and CDR2 SVGIG (reference sequence). The CDR3 loop is CAWSNGLIQETQYF. DNA of the CDR3: TGTGCCTGGAGCAACGGACTGATTCAAGAGACCCAGTACTTC.

The CDR3 region has the DNA TGTGCCAGCAGCCAAGGATGGGGGGGGGCCGCCTACGAGCAGTACTTC. Its translation: CASSQGWGGAAYEQYF. J is TRBJ2-7 and V is TRBV4-2; D is possibly TRBD2 (7 bases). The germline gives CDR1 LGHNA, CDR2 YNFKEQ. V lost 1 base and J lost 2, with 15 bases in between. This CDR3 is 16 amino acids long.

V usage is TRBV6-6 and J usage is TRBJ1-5; 8 nucleotides agree with TRBD1. The trim removed 5 bases at V and 1 base at J, leaving 7 bases unmatched. The CDR3 has 16 residues. CDR1 and CDR2 (germline): MNHNY, SVGAGI (reference sequence). CDR3 bases: TGTGCCAGCAGTCTACAGGGGGAAATAAGCAATCAGCCCCAGCATTTT. Its protein is CASSLQGEISNQPQHF.